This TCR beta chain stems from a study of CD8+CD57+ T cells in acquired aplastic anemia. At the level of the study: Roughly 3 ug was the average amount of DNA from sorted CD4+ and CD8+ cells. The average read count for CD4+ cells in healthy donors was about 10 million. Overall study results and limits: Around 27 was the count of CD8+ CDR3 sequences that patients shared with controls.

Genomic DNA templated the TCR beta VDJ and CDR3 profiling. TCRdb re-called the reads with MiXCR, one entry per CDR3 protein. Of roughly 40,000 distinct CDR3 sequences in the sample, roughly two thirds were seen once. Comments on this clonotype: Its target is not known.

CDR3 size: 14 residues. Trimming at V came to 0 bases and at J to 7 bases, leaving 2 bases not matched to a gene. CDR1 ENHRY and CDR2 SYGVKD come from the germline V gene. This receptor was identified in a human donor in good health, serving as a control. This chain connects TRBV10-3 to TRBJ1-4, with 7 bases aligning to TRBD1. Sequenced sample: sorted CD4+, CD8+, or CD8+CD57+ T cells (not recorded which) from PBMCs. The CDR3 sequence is CAISESGQSEKLFF. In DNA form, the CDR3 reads TGTGCCATCAGTGAGTCGGGACAGAGTGAAAAACTGTTTTTT.